This record looks at one TCR beta chain sequence and its context. The entry originates in a study of shared clonotypes between healthy human individuals. For the study at large: Sampling drew on donors who were a couple of women and three men aged 18 to 49.

PCR replicates from unsorted PBMC used 250 to 300 ng DNA, and this amount was tens of thousands of T cell genomes. In the source study's methods: ImmunoSEQ yielded junction-only sequences lacking quality scores, so filtering differed. Sequencing was performed with immunoSEQ multiplex PCR; in TCRdb, only in-frame clones are kept and a portion is missing. V and J calls and clone size come straight from that table; D and trimming were deduced from the DNA. The data show about 500,000 clones, approximately 77% seen once. Per the germline V gene, CDR1 is KGHSH and CDR2 is LQKENI. CDR3 length: 14 amino acids. The trim removed 8 bases at V and 0 bases at J, leaving 5 bases unmatched.

The TCR originated in a woman aged 40 to 50 in good health. Some clones in this sample may be carry-over from other donors' samples. This chain links TRBV18 with TRBJ2-3; 7 positions match TRBD1. Sample: PBMCs. In DNA form, the CDR3 reads TGTGCCAGCACCGGGACAGTCAGCACAGATACGCAGTATTTT. This sequence encodes CASTGTVSTDTQYF.